This TCR beta chain was sequenced during a study of T cell repertoires in cytomegalovirus infection. As for the study in general: Indications came from public TCR beta signatures; they pointed to CMV infection and to a matching HLA type.

TCRdb analysed the reads with MiXCR anew, one entry per CDR3 protein. The table shows about 310,000 distinct CDR3 sequences, with around 25% occurring only once. V was shortened by 3 bases and J by 4 bases, with 24 bases between the two germline ends. The germline V gene has CDR1 SGHTA and CDR2 FQGNSA. The CDR3 extends over 18 amino acids. Remarks on this clonotype: Its antigen remains unknown.

Regarding the study as a whole: Clonotype analysis showed dominance of the ex vivo response by HLA-C-restricted CMV-specific TCR beta clonotypes.

The chain joins TRBV7-2 to TRBJ1-1, with no clear D. The specimen was cultured PBMCs, collected from culture after CMV antigen stimulation. The TCR originated in a human donor in good health (CMV status not recorded). Some clones in this sample may be carry-over from other donors' samples. This CDR3 is CASSFLPSGPISSTEAFF. The CDR3, as DNA: TGTGCCAGCAGCTTTTTACCTAGTGGACCCATTAGTAGCACTGAAGCTTTCTTT.